This T cell receptor beta chain was sequenced for a study of CD8 T cells in Susac syndrome. Negative magnetic isolation gave CD8+ and CD4+ cells; FACS enriched CD8+ TEMRA. When the RNA was reverse transcribed, random hexamers were used with an input of about 0.5 to 1 ug. Amplification of TCR beta CDR3 used immunoSEQ multiplex PCR across 54 Vbeta and 13 Jbeta. One entry per CDR3 protein, called by TCRdb with MiXCR from the immunoSEQ multiplex PCR reads. The sample has around 130,000 distinct CDR3 sequences, 90% to 95% seen once. V shed 0 bases and J shed 2 bases, with 10 bases lying between them. Germline-derived CDR1 and CDR2 are SGHVS and FNYEAQ. The CDR3 covers 15 residues.

V usage is TRBV7-6 and J usage is TRBJ2-5; no reliable D call. This clonotype was sampled from a human donor with multiple sclerosis. Sequencing used CD4+ T cells from PBMCs. CDR3 in amino acids: CASSLAMAAQETQYF. CDR3 sequence (DNA): TGTGCCAGCAGCTTAGCAATGGCGGCTCAAGAGACCCAGTACTTC.